A single count supports the clone carrying this T cell receptor (beta chain). Its antigen is still unknown. This record comes from a study of graft-versus-host responses after intestinal transplantation. On the study more broadly: Following induction with anti-thymocyte globulin, all recipients were given tacrolimus and steroids for roughly three years. Findings and caveats of the study: GvH clones surfaced in recipient marrow, some emerging earlier in ileum or blood.

The germline V gene has CDR1 SGHRS and CDR2 YFSETQ. Trimming took 0 bases from V and 1 from J; bases not matched to a gene: 5. This CDR3 spans 17 amino acids. Generated by immunoSEQ multiplex PCR, the TCRdb table keeps only in-frame clones and is missing some. The sample has over 55,000 clones, nearly 85% seen once. The sequence came from a human donor who was the organ donor for an intestinal transplant. The chain joins TRBV5-1 to TRBJ2-3, with 10 bases lining up with TRBD1. Sequencing used unstimulated CD4+ T cells sorted from spleen or lymph node cells, obtained before transplant. The CDR3 reads CASSLAGQGLGTDTQYF. The CDR3 DNA follows: TGCGCCAGCAGCTTGGCGGGACAGGGGTTGGGCACAGATACGCAGTATTTT.